Sequencing of this TCR beta chain was carried out in a study of sequential checkpoint blockade in melanoma (dated by TCRdb to the late 2010s). With respect to the entire study: Using 1:1 randomization, the trial assigned patients either to first-line nivolumab followed by ipilimumab (arm A) or to ipilimumab followed by nivolumab (arm B). Maintenance nivolumab came after each of the two trial sequences.

TCRbeta CDR3 regions were immunosequenced from genomic DNA with the immunoSEQ Assay. Before high-throughput sequencing, the genomic DNA was amplified using bias-controlled multiplex PCR. The original pipeline was this. To quantify the absolute abundance of each unique TCRbeta CDR3 region, the sequences were collapsed and filtered. Clonality, defined as 1 minus Pielou's evenness, was calculated using only productive rearrangements. A previously published method was used to identify clones with significantly greater frequencies in on-treatment samples than in baseline samples. Not all clones reach the TCRdb copy of this immuneACCESS table, which keeps in-frame sequences only. Checked studies attribute under half of the gap to unresolved V genes and leave the rest unexplained. D and trimming come from the DNA, and the V and J calls and clone size come from that table. Within this sample are 20,000 or so clones, with around four fifths of them counted one time only. Of the sample, 30% to 45% is held by the ten largest clones.

On this clone itself: The antigen this receptor binds is unknown. No base quality information exists; no much larger clone differs at one position.

The germline V gene (reference sequence) sets CDR1 to SEHNR and CDR2 to FQNEAQ. The CDR3 contains 16 residues, cysteine and phenylalanine counted. Only the CDR3 DNA is retained, 48 bases long and in frame from the first base. V is reduced by 1 base and J by 5 bases, leaving a spacing of 15 bases between them. This specimen's treatment or condition label, per the study, means: randomized to nivolumab then ipilimumab (arm A) or the reverse (arm B). Prior DNA-damaging chemotherapy had not been received by any trial patient. Thawed PBMCs were sorted on a FACS Aria II flow cytometer to isolate live CD3+CD8+ cells negative for CD19 and CD56. Samples came from patients with melanoma in CheckMate 064, a randomized, open-label phase II trial of sequential checkpoint blockade. Leukapheresis was used to collect peripheral blood mononuclear cells, which were then purified with Ficoll-Paque and frozen in human serum with roughly 10% DMSO. Right after sorting, the blood CD3+CD8+ cells were verified to be >98% pure, and DNA extraction followed.

Overall study outcomes, separate from this receptor: Validation of the response-prediction model combining TCR metrics and mutation burden is needed in larger, independent patient cohorts.

The sample here was CD8+ T cells sorted from blood (inferred from file names), taken from a patient given nivolumab and ipilimumab in sequence. The TCR was taken from a human donor with melanoma. The chain was built from TRBV7-9 and TRBJ2-1; the best D guess is TRBD2, with 5 bases matching. The nucleotides read TGTGCCAGCAGCTTAGGTCGGGGTTTGACGGACAATGAGCAGTTCTTC. It is translated as CASSLGRGLTDNEQFF.